Listed below are T cell receptor beta chains from one sample, sequenced in a study of blood T cell repertoires in COVID-19. This table comes from immunoSEQ multiplex PCR, and its TCRdb copy is limited to in-frame clones, with some not included. The data contain 25,000 to 30,000 clones, 70% to 90% of them seen just once; the ten biggest clones take up 15% to 20%. Specimen: peripheral blood. These receptors were collected from a man between 65 and 80 years old with acute or convalescent COVID-19. CDR3s include the opening cysteine and the closing phenylalanine or tryptophan. A D gene is named only where the DNA matches it firmly.

cdr3_length	v_call	d_call	j_call	cdr3_aa
12	TRBV27	TRBD1	TRBJ1-2	CASSPGGLGYTF
15	TRBV5-6	-	TRBJ2-1	CASSLIYGGSDEQFF
16	TRBV7-8	-	TRBJ1-3	CASSWLRGSSGNTIYF
13	TRBV12-5	-	TRBJ1-1	CASGDGGGTEAFF
14	TRBV5-6	-	TRBJ2-2	CASSFGRNTGELFF
14	TRBV3-1/TRBV3-2	TRBD1	TRBJ1-1	CASSRTGGNTEAFF
15	TRBV7-9	TRBD1	TRBJ2-5	CASRAYGQGQETQYF
13	TRBV5-4	-	TRBJ2-7	CASSLSGPYEQYF
15	TRBV7-2	TRBD1	TRBJ1-6	CASSPQGVLNSPLHF
14	TRBV29-1	TRBD1	TRBJ2-2	CSALRQGNTGELFF
17	TRBV18	TRBD2	TRBJ2-7	CASSLGGSGSLSYEQYF
15	TRBV6-2/TRBV6-3	-	TRBJ2-2	CASSYPRTDTGELFF